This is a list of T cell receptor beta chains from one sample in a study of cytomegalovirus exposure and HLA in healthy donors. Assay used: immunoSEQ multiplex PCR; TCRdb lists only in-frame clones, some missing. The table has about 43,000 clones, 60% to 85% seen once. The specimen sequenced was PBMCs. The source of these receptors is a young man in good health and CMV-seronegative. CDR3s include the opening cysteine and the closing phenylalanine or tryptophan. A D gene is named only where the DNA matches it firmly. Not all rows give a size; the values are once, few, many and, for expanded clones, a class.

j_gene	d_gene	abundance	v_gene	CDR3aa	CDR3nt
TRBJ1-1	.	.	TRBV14	CASSQHQATEAFF	TGTGCCAGCAGCCAACACCAGGCCACTGAAGCTTTCTTT
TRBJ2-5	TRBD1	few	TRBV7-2	CASSYQTGPGETQYF	TGTGCCAGCAGCTATCAGACAGGGCCGGGGGAGACCCAGTACTTC
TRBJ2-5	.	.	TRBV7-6	CASSLVSEEIETQYF	TGTGCCAGCAGCTTAGTTAGCGAGGAAATAGAGACCCAGTACTTC
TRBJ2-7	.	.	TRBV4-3	CASSQDPSLSSYEQYF	TGCGCCAGCAGCCAAGACCCTAGCTTAAGCTCCTACGAGCAGTACTTC
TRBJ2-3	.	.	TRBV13	CASSLGRTDTQYF	TGTGCCAGCAGCTTAGGGAGGACAGATACGCAGTATTTT
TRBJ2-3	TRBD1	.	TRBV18	CAGSPVQGVGTDTQYF	TGTGCCGGCTCACCGGTACAGGGGGTGGGCACAGATACGCAGTATTTT
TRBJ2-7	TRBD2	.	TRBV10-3	CAISEGPGTSSYEQYF	TGTGCCATCAGTGAGGGTCCAGGGACTAGCAGCTACGAGCAGTACTTC
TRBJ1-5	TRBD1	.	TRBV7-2	CASSHRQGWQPQHF	TGTGCCAGCAGCCATCGACAGGGGTGGCAGCCCCAGCATTTT
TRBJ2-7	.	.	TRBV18	CASSPPGANEQYF	TGTGCCAGCTCACCACCGGGCGCGAACGAGCAGTACTTC
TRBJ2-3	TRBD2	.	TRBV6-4	CASRPGLAGDTQYF	TGTGCCAGCCGTCCGGGACTAGCGGGAGATACGCAGTATTTT
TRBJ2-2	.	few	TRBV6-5	CASSRGSRPGELFF	TGTGCCAGCAGTCGCGGTAGTCGGCCCGGGGAGCTGTTTTTT
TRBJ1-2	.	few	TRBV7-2	CASSNPGGTPYGYTF	TGTGCCAGCAGCAACCCGGGAGGGACACCCTATGGCTACACCTTC
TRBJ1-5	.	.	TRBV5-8	CASSLGAGSNQPQHF	TGTGCCAGCAGCTTGGGGGCAGGGAGCAATCAGCCCCAGCATTTT
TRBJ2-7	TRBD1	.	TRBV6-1	CASSEMGQGYF	TGTGCCAGCAGTGAAATGGGACAGGGATACTTC
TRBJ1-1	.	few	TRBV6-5	CASSSSGGTEAFF	TGTGCCAGCAGTTCCTCCGGGGGGACTGAAGCTTTCTTT
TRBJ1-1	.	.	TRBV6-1	CASSERFGYRVTNTEAFF	TGTGCCAGCAGTGAACGATTCGGTTACAGGGTAACGAACACTGAAGCTTTCTTT
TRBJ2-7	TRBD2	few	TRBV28	CASSQRGSSYEQYF	TGTGCCAGCAGTCAGCGGGGGAGCTCCTACGAGCAGTACTTC
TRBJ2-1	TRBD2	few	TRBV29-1	CSVAGTSGRGTYNEQFF	TGCAGCGTGGCCGGGACTAGCGGGAGAGGAACCTACAATGAGCAGTTCTTC
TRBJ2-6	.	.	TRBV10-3	CATSGTVSGANVLTF	TGTGCCACCAGCGGCACAGTTTCTGGGGCCAACGTCCTGACTTTC
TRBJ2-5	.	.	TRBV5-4	CASSWKISGQETQYF	TGTGCCAGCAGCTGGAAGATTAGCGGCCAAGAGACCCAGTACTTC
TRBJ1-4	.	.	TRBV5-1	CASSLGAATNEKLFF	TGCGCCAGCAGCTTGGGGGCAGCAACTAATGAAAAACTGTTTTTT
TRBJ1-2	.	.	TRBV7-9	CSSSFYGGQDYGYTF	TGTTCCAGCAGCTTCTACGGGGGGCAGGACTATGGCTACACCTTC
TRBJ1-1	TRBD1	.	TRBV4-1	CASSQPQGLIAEAFF	TGCGCCAGCAGCCAACCACAGGGGTTAATAGCTGAAGCTTTCTTT
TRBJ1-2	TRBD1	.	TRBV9	CASSERTGGGYTF	TGTGCCAGCAGCGAACGGACAGGGGGCGGCTACACCTTC
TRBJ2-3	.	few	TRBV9	CASSVGEDTQYF	TGTGCCAGCAGCGTCGGAGAAGATACGCAGTATTTT
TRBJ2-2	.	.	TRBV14	CASSPWLQATGELFF	TGTGCCAGCAGCCCCTGGCTTCAGGCCACCGGGGAGCTGTTTTTT
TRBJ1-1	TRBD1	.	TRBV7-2	CASRARQGWDTEAFF	TGTGCCAGCAGGGCTCGACAGGGTTGGGACACTGAAGCTTTCTTT
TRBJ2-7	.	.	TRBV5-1	CASSPQTSEAGEQYF	TGCGCCAGCAGCCCCCAGACTAGTGAGGCTGGCGAGCAGTACTTC
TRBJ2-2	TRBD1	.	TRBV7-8	CASRTGQGRLNTGELFF	TGTGCCAGCAGAACCGGACAGGGCAGATTAAACACCGGGGAGCTGTTTTTT
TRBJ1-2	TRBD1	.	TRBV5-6	CASSLYTGQRYYGYTF	TGTGCCAGCAGCTTGTATACGGGACAGAGATACTATGGCTACACCTTC
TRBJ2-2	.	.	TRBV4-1	CASSQEYAGPGELFF	TGCGCCAGCAGCCAAGAATATGCTGGCCCCGGGGAGCTGTTTTTT
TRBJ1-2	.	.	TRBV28	CASRPGASYGYTF	TGTGCCAGCAGACCTGGGGCCAGCTATGGCTACACCTTC
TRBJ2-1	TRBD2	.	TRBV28	CASSSGTSDYNEQFF	TGTGCCAGCAGTTCCGGGACTAGCGACTACAATGAGCAGTTCTTC
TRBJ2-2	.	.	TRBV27	CASMVALRIAGELFF	TGTGCCAGCATGGTGGCGCTGCGGATCGCCGGGGAGCTGTTTTTT
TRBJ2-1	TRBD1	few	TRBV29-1	CSVDPGQARYNEQFF	TGCAGCGTCGACCCGGGACAGGCGAGATACAATGAGCAGTTCTTC
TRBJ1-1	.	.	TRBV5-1	CASSWDTQNTEAFF	TGCGCCAGCAGCTGGGACACCCAAAACACTGAAGCTTTCTTT
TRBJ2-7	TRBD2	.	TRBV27	CASSPGTRPYEQYF	TGTGCCAGCAGTCCGGGGACTAGACCATACGAGCAGTACTTC
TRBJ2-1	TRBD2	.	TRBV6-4	CASSDRPAGDYNEQFF	TGTGCCAGCAGTGACCGACCGGCGGGAGACTACAATGAGCAGTTCTTC
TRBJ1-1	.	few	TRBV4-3	CASSQDHQVNTEAFF	TGCGCCAGCAGCCAAGATCATCAGGTGAACACTGAAGCTTTCTTT
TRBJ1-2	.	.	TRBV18	CASSPSGGTNYGYTF	TGTGCCAGCTCACCATCGGGGGGAACTAACTATGGCTACACCTTC
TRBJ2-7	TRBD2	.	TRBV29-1	CSVAGSGNEQYF	TGCAGCGTTGCCGGCAGCGGGAACGAGCAGTACTTC
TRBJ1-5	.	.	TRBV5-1	CASSLDGTPAQPQHF	TGCGCCAGCAGCTTGGATGGGACACCCGCCCAGCCCCAGCATTTT
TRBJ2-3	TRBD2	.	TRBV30	CASQPRASGRPDTQYF	TGTGCCTCCCAACCTCGGGCTAGCGGGAGGCCAGATACGCAGTATTTT
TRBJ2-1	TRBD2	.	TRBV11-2	CASGLAGGYNEQFF	TGTGCCAGCGGACTAGCGGGAGGGTACAATGAGCAGTTCTTC
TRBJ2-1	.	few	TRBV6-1	CASSQEMGGSYNEQFF	TGTGCCAGCAGTCAAGAGATGGGAGGCTCCTACAATGAGCAGTTCTTC
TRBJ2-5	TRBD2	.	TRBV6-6	CASSFSGRAIQETQYF	TGTGCCAGCAGTTTTAGCGGGAGGGCTATTCAAGAGACCCAGTACTTC
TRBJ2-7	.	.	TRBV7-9	CASSLSSGVAYEQYF	TGTGCCAGCAGCTTATCGTCAGGGGTTGCCTACGAGCAGTACTTC
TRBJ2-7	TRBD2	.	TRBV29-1	CSVAPGGAYEQYF	TGCAGCGTTGCGCCCGGGGGGGCCTACGAGCAGTACTTC
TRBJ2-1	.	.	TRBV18	CASSPWTLLARDEQFF	TGTGCCAGCTCACCTTGGACATTACTAGCTAGGGATGAGCAGTTCTTC
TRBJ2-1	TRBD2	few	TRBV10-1	CASSEVGTSEGGGVSEQFF	TGCGCCAGCAGTGAGGTAGGGACTAGCGAAGGAGGGGGTGTCAGTGAGCAGTTCTTC
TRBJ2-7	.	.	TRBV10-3	CATRVLVGGYEQYF	TGTGCCACCAGAGTCCTTGTGGGGGGCTACGAGCAGTACTTC
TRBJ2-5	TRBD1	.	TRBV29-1	CSASTGDETQYF	TGCAGCGCCTCCACAGGGGACGAGACCCAGTACTTC
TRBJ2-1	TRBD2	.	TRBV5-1	CASSPGLAGNNEQFF	TGCGCCAGCAGCCCCGGACTAGCGGGGAACAATGAGCAGTTCTTC
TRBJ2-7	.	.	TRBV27	CASSFRGRSSYEQYF	TGTGCCAGCAGTTTCAGGGGCAGGTCCTCCTACGAGCAGTACTTC
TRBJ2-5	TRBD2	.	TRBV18	CASSPQTSGQETQYF	TGTGCCAGCTCACCTCAGACTAGCGGCCAAGAGACCCAGTACTTC
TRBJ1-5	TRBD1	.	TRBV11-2	CASSLYRGSNQPQHF	TGTGCCAGCAGCCTTTACAGGGGTAGCAATCAGCCCCAGCATTTT
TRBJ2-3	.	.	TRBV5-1	CASSLEFVPSPYGTDTQYF	TGCGCCAGCAGCTTGGAGTTCGTCCCCTCTCCCTACGGCACAGATACGCAGTATTTT
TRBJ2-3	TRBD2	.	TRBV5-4	CASSPTSGEADTQYF	TGTGCCAGCAGCCCGACTAGCGGGGAGGCAGATACGCAGTATTTT